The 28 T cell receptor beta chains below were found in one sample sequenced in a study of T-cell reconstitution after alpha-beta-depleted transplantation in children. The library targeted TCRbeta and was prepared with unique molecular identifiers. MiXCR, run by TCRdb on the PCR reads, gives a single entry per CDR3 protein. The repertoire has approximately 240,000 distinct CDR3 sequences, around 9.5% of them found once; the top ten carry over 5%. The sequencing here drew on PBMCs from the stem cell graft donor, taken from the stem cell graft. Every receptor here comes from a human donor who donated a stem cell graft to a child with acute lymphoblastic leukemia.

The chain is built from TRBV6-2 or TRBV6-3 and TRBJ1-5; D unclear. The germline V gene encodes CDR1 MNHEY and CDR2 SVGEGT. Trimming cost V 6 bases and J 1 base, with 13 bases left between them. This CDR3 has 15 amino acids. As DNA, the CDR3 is TGTGCCAGCAGAGCCTCTCGAGGGAGCAATCAGCCCCAGCATTTT. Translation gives CASRASRGSNQPQHF.

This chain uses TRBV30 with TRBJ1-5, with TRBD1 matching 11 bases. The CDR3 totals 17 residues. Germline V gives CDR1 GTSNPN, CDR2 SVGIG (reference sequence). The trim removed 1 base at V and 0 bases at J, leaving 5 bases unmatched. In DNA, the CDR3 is TGTGCCTGGAGTGGCCGGGACAGGGGGTTTAGCAATCAGCCCCAGCATTTT. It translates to CAWSGRDRGFSNQPQHF. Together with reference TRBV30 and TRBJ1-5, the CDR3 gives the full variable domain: SQTIHQWPATLVQPVGSPLSLECTVEGTSNPNLYWYRQAAGRGLQLLFYSVGIGQISSEVPQNLSASRPQDRQFILSSKKLLLSDSGFYLCAWSGRDRGFSNQPQHFGDGTRLSIL.

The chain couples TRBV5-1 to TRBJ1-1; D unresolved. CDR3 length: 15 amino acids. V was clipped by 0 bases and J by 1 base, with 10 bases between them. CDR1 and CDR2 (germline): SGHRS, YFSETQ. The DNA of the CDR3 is TGCGCCAGCAGCTTGGTTCTGACGGAGAACACTGAAGCTTTCTTT. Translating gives CASSLVLTENTEAFF.

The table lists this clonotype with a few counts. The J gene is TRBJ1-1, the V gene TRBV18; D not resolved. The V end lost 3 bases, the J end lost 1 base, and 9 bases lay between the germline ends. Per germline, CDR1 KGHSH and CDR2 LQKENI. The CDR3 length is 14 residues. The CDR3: CASSPFRENTEAFF. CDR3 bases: TGTGCCAGCTCACCGTTTAGGGAGAACACTGAAGCTTTCTTT.

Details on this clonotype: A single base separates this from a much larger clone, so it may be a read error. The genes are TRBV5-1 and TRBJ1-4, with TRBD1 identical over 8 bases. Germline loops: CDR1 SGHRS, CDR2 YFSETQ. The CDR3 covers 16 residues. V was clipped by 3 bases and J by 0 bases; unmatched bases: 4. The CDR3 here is CASSWAGGPTNEKLFF. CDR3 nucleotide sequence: TGCGCCAGCAGCTGGGCAGGGGGCCCAACTAATGAAAAACTGTTTTTT.

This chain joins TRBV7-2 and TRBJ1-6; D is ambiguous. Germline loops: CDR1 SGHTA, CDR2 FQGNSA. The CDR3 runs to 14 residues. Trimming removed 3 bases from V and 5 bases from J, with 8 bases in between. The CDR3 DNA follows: TGTGCCAGCAGCTTGGGCGGGAATAATTCACCCCTCCACTTT. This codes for CASSLGGNNSPLHF.

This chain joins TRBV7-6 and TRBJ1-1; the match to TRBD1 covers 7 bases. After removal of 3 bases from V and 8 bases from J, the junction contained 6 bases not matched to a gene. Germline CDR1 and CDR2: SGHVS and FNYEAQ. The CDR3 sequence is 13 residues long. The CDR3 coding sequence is TGTGCCAGCAGCTTTTCCGGGACAGCAGAAGCTTTCTTT. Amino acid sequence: CASSFSGTAEAFF.

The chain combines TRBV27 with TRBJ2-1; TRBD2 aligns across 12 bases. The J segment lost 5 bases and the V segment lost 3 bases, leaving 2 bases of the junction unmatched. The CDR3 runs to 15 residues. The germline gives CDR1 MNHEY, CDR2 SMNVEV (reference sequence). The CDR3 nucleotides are TGTGCCAGCAGTTTGAGACTAGCGGGGGACAATGAGCAGTTCTTC. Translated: CASSLRLAGDNEQFF.

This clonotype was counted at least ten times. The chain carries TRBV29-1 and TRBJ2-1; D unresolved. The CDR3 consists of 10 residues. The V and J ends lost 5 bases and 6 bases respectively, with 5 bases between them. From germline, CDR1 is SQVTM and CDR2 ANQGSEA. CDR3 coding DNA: TGCAGCGTTAGAGTCAATGAGCAGTTCTTC. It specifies CSVRVNEQFF.

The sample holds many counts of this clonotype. The CDR3: CASSRDRAANSNTEAFF. The CDR3 DNA follows: TGTGCCAGCAGCCGCGACAGGGCGGCCAACTCGAACACTGAAGCTTTCTTT. J is TRBJ1-1 and V is TRBV6-2 or TRBV6-3, with 7 bases aligning to TRBD1. Germline V gene data show CDR1 as MNHEY and CDR2 as SVGEGT. Trimming took 6 bases from V and 1 from J; bases not matched to a gene: 14. CDR3 length: 17 amino acids.

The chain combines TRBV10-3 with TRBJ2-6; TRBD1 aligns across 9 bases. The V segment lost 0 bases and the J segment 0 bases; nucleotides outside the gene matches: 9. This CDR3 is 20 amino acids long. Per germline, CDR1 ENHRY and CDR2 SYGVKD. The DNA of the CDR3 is TGTGCCATCAGTGAGTCTATGCGACAGGGGGAACTCTCTGGGGCCAACGTCCTGACTTTC. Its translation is CAISESMRQGELSGANVLTF.

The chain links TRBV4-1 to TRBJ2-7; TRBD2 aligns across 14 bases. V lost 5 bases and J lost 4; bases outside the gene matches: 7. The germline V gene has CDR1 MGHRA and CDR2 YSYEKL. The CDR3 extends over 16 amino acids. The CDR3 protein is CASSFVTSGGAYEQYF. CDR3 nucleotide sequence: TGCGCCAGCAGCTTCGTGACTAGCGGGGGGGCATACGAGCAGTACTTC.

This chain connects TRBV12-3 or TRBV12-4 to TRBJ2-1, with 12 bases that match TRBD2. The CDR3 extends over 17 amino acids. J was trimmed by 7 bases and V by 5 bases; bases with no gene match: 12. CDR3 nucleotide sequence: TGTGCCAGCAGTGCGACTAGCGGGGGTCCCCACCAGAATGAGCAGTTCTTC. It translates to CASSATSGGPHQNEQFF.

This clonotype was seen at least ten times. For the CDR3, the DNA is TGTGCCAGCAGTTACCTGGCAGGGGGGACTAAAACGAATGGCTACACCTTC. Translated: CASSYLAGGTKTNGYTF. V is TRBV6-5 and J is TRBJ1-2; 7 nucleotides align to TRBD1. Trimming at V came to 2 bases and at J to 6 bases, leaving 15 bases not matched to a gene. Germline CDR1 and CDR2: MNHEY and SVGAGI. This CDR3 has 17 residues.

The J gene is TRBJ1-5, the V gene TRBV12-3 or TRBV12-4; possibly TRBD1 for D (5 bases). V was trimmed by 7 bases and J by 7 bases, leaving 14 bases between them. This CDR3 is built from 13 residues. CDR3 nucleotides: TGTGCCAGCACCCTGGGGGGGGACCAGCCCCAGCATTTT. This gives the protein CASTLGGDQPQHF.

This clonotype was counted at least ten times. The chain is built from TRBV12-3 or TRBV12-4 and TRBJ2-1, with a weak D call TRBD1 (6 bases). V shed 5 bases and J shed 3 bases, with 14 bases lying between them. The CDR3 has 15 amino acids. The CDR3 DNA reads TGTGCCAGCAGTCGCCGGGACACCAACTACAATGAGCAGTTCTTC. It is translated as CASSRRDTNYNEQFF.

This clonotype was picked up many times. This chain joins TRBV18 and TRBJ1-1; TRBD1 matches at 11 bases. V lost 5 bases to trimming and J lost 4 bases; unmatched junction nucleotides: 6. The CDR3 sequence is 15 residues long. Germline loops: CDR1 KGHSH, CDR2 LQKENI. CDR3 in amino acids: CASSSAGQGGTEAFF. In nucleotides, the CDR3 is TGTGCCAGCTCATCAGCGGGACAGGGGGGCACTGAAGCTTTCTTT. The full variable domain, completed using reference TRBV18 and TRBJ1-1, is NAGVMQNPRHLVRRRGQEARLRCSPMKGHSHVYWYRQLPEEGLKFMVYLQKENIIDESGMPKERFSAEFPKEGPSILRIQQVVRGDSAAYFCASSSAGQGGTEAFFGQGTRLTVV.

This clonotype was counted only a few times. In DNA form, the CDR3 reads TGTGCCAGCAGTGCCTACATGAACCTCGTACAGAACAATCAGCCCCAGCATTTT. This sequence encodes CASSAYMNLVQNNQPQHF. The chain carries TRBV12-3 or TRBV12-4 and TRBJ1-5, with unresolved D. Trimming shortened V by 5 bases and J by 3 bases, and 23 bases separated the two germline ends. The CDR3 runs to 18 residues.

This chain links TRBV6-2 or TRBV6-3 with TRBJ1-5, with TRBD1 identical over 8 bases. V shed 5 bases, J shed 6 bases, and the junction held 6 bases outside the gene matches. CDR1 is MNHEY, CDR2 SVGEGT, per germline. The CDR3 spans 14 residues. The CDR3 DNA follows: TGTGCCAGCAGTCCCGGACAGGGTAGTCAGCCCCAGCATTTT. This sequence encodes CASSPGQGSQPQHF.

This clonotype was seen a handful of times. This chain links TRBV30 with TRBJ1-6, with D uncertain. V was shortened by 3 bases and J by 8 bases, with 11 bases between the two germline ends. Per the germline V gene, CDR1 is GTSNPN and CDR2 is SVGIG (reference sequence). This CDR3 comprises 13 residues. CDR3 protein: CAWSAEMDSPLHF. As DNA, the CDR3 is TGTGCCTGGAGCGCCGAGATGGATTCACCCCTCCACTTT.

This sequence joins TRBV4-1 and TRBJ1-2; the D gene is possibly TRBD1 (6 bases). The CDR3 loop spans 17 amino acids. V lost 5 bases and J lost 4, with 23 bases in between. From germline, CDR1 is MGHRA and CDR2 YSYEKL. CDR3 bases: TGCGCCAGCAGCTCTCCCGGACAGCGGGCAAGAGTCTATGGCTACACCTTC. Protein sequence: CASSSPGQRARVYGYTF.

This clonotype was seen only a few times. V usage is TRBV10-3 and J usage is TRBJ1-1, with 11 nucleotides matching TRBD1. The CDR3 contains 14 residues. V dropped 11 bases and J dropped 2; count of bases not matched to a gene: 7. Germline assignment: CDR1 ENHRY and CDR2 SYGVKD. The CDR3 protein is CAARDRGTNTEAFF. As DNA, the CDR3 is TGTGCCGCCCGGGACAGGGGGACCAACACTGAAGCTTTCTTT.

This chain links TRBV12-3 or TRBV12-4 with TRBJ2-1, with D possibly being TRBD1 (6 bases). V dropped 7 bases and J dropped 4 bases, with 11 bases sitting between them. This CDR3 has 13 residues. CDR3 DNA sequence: TGTGCCAGCACTTTGGGGGCTTACAATGAGCAGTTCTTC. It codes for CASTLGAYNEQFF.

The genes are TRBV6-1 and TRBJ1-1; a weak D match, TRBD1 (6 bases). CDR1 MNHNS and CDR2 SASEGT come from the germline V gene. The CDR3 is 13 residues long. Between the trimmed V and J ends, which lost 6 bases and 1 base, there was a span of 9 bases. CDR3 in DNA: TGTGCCAGCAGGAAGGGACAGAACACTGAAGCTTTCTTT. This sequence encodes CASRKGQNTEAFF.

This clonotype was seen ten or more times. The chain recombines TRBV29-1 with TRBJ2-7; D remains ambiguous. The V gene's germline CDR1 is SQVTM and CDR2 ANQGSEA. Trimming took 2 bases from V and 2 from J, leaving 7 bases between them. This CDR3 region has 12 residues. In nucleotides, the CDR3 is TGCAGCGTTGAACTACCCGCCTACGAGCAGTACTTC. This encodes CSVELPAYEQYF.

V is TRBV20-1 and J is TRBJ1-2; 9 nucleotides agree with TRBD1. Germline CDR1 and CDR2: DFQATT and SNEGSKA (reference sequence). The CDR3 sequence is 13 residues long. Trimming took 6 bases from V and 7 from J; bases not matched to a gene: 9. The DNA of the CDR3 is TGCAGTGCACCCAAACAGGGGGCGGGTGGCTACACCTTC. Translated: CSAPKQGAGGYTF.

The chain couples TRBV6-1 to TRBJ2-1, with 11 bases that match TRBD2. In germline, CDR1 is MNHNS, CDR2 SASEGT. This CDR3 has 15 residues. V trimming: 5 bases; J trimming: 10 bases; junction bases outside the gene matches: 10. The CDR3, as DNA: TGTGCCAGCAGTCCAACTAGCGGGGGTCTGCGGGAGCAGTTCTTC. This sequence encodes CASSPTSGGLREQFF.

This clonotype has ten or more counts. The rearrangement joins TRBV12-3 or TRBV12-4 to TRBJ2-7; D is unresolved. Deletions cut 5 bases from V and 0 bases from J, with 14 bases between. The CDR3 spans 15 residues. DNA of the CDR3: TGTGCCAGCAGTACACGACAACCTGGCTCCTACGAGCAGTACTTC. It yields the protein CASSTRQPGSYEQYF.